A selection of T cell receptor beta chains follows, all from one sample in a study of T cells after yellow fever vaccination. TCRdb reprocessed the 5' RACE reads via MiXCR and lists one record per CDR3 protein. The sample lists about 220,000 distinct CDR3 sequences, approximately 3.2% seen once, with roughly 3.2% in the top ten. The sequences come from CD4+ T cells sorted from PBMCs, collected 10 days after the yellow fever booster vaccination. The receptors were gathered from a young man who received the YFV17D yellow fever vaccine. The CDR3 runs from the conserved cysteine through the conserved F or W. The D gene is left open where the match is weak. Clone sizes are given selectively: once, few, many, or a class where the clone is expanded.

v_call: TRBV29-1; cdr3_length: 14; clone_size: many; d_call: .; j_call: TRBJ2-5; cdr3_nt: TGCAGCGTTGAAGGGTACAGGCCGGGTGAGACCCAGTACTTC; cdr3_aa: CSVEGYRPGETQYF
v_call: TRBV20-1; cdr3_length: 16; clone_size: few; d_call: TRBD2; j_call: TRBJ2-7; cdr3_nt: TGCAGTGCTAGAGGATTAAAGACTAGCGGGACCTACGAGCAGTACTTC; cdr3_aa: CSARGLKTSGTYEQYF
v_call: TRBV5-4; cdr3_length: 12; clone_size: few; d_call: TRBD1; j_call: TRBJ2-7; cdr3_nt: TGTGCCAGCAGCTCCGACAGGGACGAGCAGTACTTC; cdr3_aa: CASSSDRDEQYF
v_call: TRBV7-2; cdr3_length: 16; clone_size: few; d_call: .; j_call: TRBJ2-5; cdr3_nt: TGTGCCAGCAGCTTAAAGGGTCCAACCGCACGGGAGACCCAGTACTTC; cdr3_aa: CASSLKGPTARETQYF
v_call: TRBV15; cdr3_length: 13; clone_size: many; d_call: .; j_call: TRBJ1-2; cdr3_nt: TGTGCCACCAGCTGGGAGGGGGGAGGTGGCTACACCTTC; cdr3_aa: CATSWEGGGGYTF
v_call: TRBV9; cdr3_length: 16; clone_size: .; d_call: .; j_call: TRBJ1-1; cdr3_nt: TGTGCCAGCAGCGTAGGCGGGCAATTGGGCTACACTGAAGCTTTCTTT; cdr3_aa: CASSVGGQLGYTEAFF
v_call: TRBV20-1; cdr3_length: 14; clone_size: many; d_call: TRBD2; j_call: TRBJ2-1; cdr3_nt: TGCAGTGCTAGTGTAGGACTAGGATACAATGAGCAGTTCTTC; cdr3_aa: CSASVGLGYNEQFF
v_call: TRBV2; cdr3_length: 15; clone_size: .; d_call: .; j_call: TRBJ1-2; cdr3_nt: TGTGCCAGCAGTGAAGCGCAGGCGAGTTACCTAGGCTACACCTTC; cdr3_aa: CASSEAQASYLGYTF
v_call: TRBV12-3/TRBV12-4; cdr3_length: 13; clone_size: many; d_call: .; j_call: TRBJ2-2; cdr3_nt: TGTGCCAGCAGTCCCTATATCGCCGGGGAGCTGTTTTTT; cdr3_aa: CASSPYIAGELFF
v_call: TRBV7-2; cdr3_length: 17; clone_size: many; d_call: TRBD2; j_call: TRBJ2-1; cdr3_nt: TGTGCCAGCAGCTCACACCCTAGCGGGGGTAGCTACAATGAGCAGTTCTTC; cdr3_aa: CASSSHPSGGSYNEQFF
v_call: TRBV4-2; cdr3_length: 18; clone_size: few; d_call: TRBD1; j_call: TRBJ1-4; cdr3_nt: TGTGCCAGCAGCCGCCAGACAGGGGCCACTGGAGGTTATGAAAAACTGTTTTTT; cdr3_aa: CASSRQTGATGGYEKLFF
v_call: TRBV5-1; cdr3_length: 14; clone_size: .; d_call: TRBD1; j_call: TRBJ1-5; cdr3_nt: TGCGCCAGCAGCTTGGAACAGGGGACTCAGCCCCAGCATTTT; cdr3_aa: CASSLEQGTQPQHF
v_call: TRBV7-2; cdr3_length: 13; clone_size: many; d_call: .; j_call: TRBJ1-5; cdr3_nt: TGTGCCAGCGGGGTACGAGGCAATCAGCCCCAGCATTTT; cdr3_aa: CASGVRGNQPQHF
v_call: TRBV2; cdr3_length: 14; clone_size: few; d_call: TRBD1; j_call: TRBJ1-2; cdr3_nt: TGTGCCAGCACCGACAGGGTTCCTAACTATGGCTACACCTTC; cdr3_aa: CASTDRVPNYGYTF
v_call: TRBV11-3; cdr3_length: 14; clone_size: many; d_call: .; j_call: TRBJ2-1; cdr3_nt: TGTGCCAGCAGCTTAGAGGGGGCTTACAATGAGCAGTTCTTC; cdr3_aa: CASSLEGAYNEQFF
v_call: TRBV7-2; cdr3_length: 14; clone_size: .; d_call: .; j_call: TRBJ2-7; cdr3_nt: TGTGCCAGCAGCGTATTTGGGGGTACCTACGAGCAGTACTTC; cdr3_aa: CASSVFGGTYEQYF